This is a list of T cell receptor beta chains from one sample in a study of blood T cell repertoires in COVID-19. Libraries were prepared by immunoSEQ multiplex PCR; TCRdb keeps only in-frame clonotypes and omits some of them. Of approximately 250,000 clones listed, roughly 88% are singletons. Material for sequencing was PBMCs or T cells enriched from blood (not recorded which). The receptors were gathered from a woman in her 30s who had recovered from COVID-19. Each CDR3 is given with its conserved first and last residue. The D gene is left open where the match is weak. Clone size is given for some rows only: seen once, a few or many times, or a class if the clone is expanded.

TRBJ1-2	TRBV7-9	NA	once	TGTGCCAGCTCTCCAAAGGGATTTTCAGGGGCGGACTATGGCTACACCTTC	CASSPKGFSGADYGYTF
TRBJ2-7	TRBV27	NA	NA	TGTGCCAGCAGCTATTCTAGGAGCTCCTACGAGCAATACTTC	CASSYSRSSYEQYF
TRBJ2-7	TRBV5-6	TRBD2	NA	TGTGCCAGCAGCTCGGGACTAGCGGGAGAATCGTTCGAGCAGTACTTC	CASSSGLAGESFEQYF
TRBJ2-1	TRBV3-1/TRBV3-2	TRBD2	NA	TGTGCCAGCAGTCTAGCGGGGGGAGGCAATGAGCAGTTCTTC	CASSLAGGGNEQFF
TRBJ2-7	TRBV6-5	TRBD1	NA	TGTGCCAGCACCGGACAGGGACACTACGAGCAGTACTTC	CASTGQGHYEQYF
TRBJ1-5	TRBV2	NA	NA	TGTGCCAGCGGTAGACAGACCAATCAGCCCCAGCATTTT	CASGRQTNQPQHF
TRBJ1-2	TRBV30	NA	NA	TGTGCCTGGAGCGCGGGAAGGGGCAGCGGCTACACCTTC	CAWSAGRGSGYTF
TRBJ2-6	TRBV24-1	NA	NA	TGTGCCACCAGTCCGACTCGGGACACCGGGGCCAACGTCCTGACTTTC	CATSPTRDTGANVLTF
TRBJ2-7	TRBV7-9	NA	NA	TGTGCCAGCAGCTTCCCCGAGAACTACGAGCAGTACTTC	CASSFPENYEQYF
TRBJ2-1	TRBV3-1/TRBV3-2	NA	NA	TGTGCCAGCAGCCTCACCGGAGAAAAGCAGTTCTTC	CASSLTGEKQFF
TRBJ2-2	TRBV3-1/TRBV3-2	TRBD1	few	TGTGCCAGCAGTTGGACAGGCGCCGGGGAGGAGCTGTTTTTT	CASSWTGAGEELFF
TRBJ1-4	TRBV29-1	TRBD1	NA	TGCAGCGTTGTCGGGACAGGGGTTGAAAAACTGTTTTTT	CSVVGTGVEKLFF
TRBJ2-1	TRBV5-4	TRBD1	once	TGTGCCAGCAGCTCCCCCCCCGGGACAGGGTCAGGTGAGCAGTTCTTC	CASSSPPGTGSGEQFF
TRBJ1-1	TRBV18	NA	NA	TGTGCCAGCTCAGGGAGGGGAAGTACTGAAGCTTTCTTT	CASSGRGSTEAFF
TRBJ2-4	TRBV28	TRBD1	NA	TGTGCCAGCAGCAACAAGGGAACAGGGGGGCCCAAAAACATTCAGTACTTC	CASSNKGTGGPKNIQYF
TRBJ1-1	TRBV27	NA	NA	TGTGCCAGCCGGACACTCATGAACACTGAAGCTTTCTTT	CASRTLMNTEAFF
TRBJ2-1	TRBV7-2	NA	NA	TGTGCCAGCAGCTTGGTTGCGGACTCCTACAATGAGCAGTTCTTC	CASSLVADSYNEQFF
TRBJ1-1	TRBV27	NA	NA	TGTGCCAGCGGTGAGAGTCGCTACACTGAAGCTTTCTTT	CASGESRYTEAFF
TRBJ1-4	TRBV4-3	TRBD1	NA	TGCGCCAGCAGCCCCTGGGGCCAGGGGGGAACTAATGAAAAACTGTTTTTT	CASSPWGQGGTNEKLFF
TRBJ1-3	TRBV5-1	NA	NA	TGCGCCAGCAGCTTGGATCTCTCGGGGGTCGGGGCTGGAAACACCATATATTTT	CASSLDLSGVGAGNTIYF
TRBJ2-1	TRBV28	NA	few	TGTGCCAGCAGTTTGTGGGCAGGGAACAATGAGCAGTTCTTC	CASSLWAGNNEQFF
TRBJ2-7	TRBV3-1/TRBV3-2	NA	NA	TGTGCCAGCAGCCAGATGGGGAGGGGGGACTACGAGCAGTACTTC	CASSQMGRGDYEQYF
TRBJ2-7	TRBV27	TRBD2	NA	TGTGCCAGCAGTATCCTTCCGGGACTAGCGGGAGAGGGGGAGCAGTACTTC	CASSILPGLAGEGEQYF
TRBJ2-3	TRBV11-2	TRBD1	once	TGTGCCAGCAGCCCTCTGACAGGGCCAGATACGCAGTATTTT	CASSPLTGPDTQYF
TRBJ2-7	TRBV9	TRBD2	NA	TGTGCCAGCACCCCGGGGGGGACGGGCGAGCAGTACTTC	CASTPGGTGEQYF
TRBJ2-7	TRBV13	NA	NA	TGTGCCAGCAGCGCGGCGCGGAGCTACGAGCAGTACTTC	CASSAARSYEQYF
TRBJ1-1	TRBV12-3/TRBV12-4	NA	few	TGTGCCACCAGACTGGGCAACACTGAAGCTTTCTTT	CATRLGNTEAFF
TRBJ2-3	TRBV10-1	TRBD2	NA	TGCGCCAAGACCCGGGGACTAGCGGGGGGGAAAAGCACAGATACGCAGTATTTT	CAKTRGLAGGKSTDTQYF
TRBJ2-7	TRBV28	NA	NA	TGTGCCAGCAGTCCCCCGGGGGATGAGCAGTACTTC	CASSPPGDEQYF
TRBJ1-2	TRBV19	TRBD1	NA	TGTGCCTGCGACATCACCGGGACAGGGATTCAGGGTGGCTACACCTTC	CACDITGTGIQGGYTF
TRBJ2-2	TRBV24-1	NA	few	TGTGCCACCAGTGATTTCTTCGACACCGGGGAGCTGTTTTTT	CATSDFFDTGELFF
TRBJ2-7	TRBV12-5	NA	NA	TGTGCTAGTGGTTTGGCCCCAGACGGGACACTCTCTATGGACGAGCAGTACTTC	CASGLAPDGTLSMDEQYF
TRBJ1-1	TRBV5-6	NA	once	TGTGCCAGCAGCTTTACAGGGCCCAACACTGAAGCTTTCTTT	CASSFTGPNTEAFF
TRBJ1-6	TRBV28	NA	once	TGTGCCAGCATCTCGGCAGGGCGGAATTCACCCCTCCACTTT	CASISAGRNSPLHF
TRBJ1-5	TRBV19	NA	NA	TGTGCCAGTAGTCGGACAACAAATCAGCCCCAGCATTTT	CASSRTTNQPQHF